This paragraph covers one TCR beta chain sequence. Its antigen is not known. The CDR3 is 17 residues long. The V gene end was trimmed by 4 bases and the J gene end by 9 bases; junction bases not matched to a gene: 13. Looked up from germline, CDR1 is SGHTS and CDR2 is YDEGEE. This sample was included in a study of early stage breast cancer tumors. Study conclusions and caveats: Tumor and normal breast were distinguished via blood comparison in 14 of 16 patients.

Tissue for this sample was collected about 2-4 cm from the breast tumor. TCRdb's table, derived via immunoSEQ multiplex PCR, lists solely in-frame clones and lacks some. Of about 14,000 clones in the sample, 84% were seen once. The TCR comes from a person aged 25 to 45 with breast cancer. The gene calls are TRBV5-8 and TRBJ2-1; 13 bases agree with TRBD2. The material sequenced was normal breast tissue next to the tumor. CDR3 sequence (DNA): TGTGCCAGCAGCCGGACTAGCGGGAGTCCCGGAATGGGTGAGCAGTTCTTC. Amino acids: CASSRTSGSPGMGEQFF.